This T cell receptor (beta chain) was captured in a study of T cells after yellow fever vaccination. This clonotype was recorded a few times. Its target is unknown. Regarding the study as a whole: When the response was secondary, it was weaker but reached its peak faster, day 5 versus 15.

For TCR, cDNA came from 5'RACE template switching, which added a universal primer site and UMIs. TCRdb processed the 5' RACE reads anew with MiXCR; each CDR3 protein has one entry. The repertoire includes around 500,000 distinct CDR3 sequences, 21% of them detected once, and about 17% sits in the top ten. There are 16 residues in the CDR3. CDR1 is KGHDR, CDR2 SFDVKD, per germline. The V end lost 4 bases, the J end lost 0 bases, and 11 bases lay between the germline ends. The chain carries TRBV24-1 and TRBJ2-2; D may be TRBD1 or TRBD2 (5 bases each). The clonotype was recovered from a man aged 18 to 30 who received the YFV17D yellow fever vaccine. The sample in question was PBMCs, obtained 21 days after the first yellow fever vaccination. CDR3 protein: CATSERVGANTGELFF. CDR3 DNA: TGTGCCACCAGTGAGAGAGTGGGGGCGAACACCGGGGAGCTGTTTTTT.